This TCR beta chain was sequenced for a study of cytomegalovirus exposure and HLA in healthy donors. The CDR3 sequence is 14 residues long. Trimming pared 8 bases from V and 1 base from J, leaving 14 bases between. Germline values: CDR1 MDHEN, CDR2 SYDVKM. In the PCR, 60 Vbeta and 13 Jbeta primers were used. Method: immunoSEQ multiplex PCR; TCRdb's copy keeps in-frame clones and lacks some. The sample holds some 130,000 clones, about three fifths seen once. The TCR comes from a middle-aged man in good health and CMV-seropositive. This chain uses TRBV28 with TRBJ1-1; D is ambiguous. What was sequenced was PBMCs. CDR3 nucleotides: TGTGCCAGCCCCCCATCGGGGAAGAACACTGAAGCTTTCTTT. It translates to CASPPSGKNTEAFF.